This T cell receptor beta chain was found in a study of blood T cells in healthy people across ages. Alongside a J-beta primer mix, a sample-barcoded 5' primer served in a second PCR lasting roughly 7 to 11 cycles. Per-sample output comprised a minimum of 3 million paired-end reads containing CDR3. One entry per CDR3 protein results from TCRdb running MiXCR on the 5' RACE reads. Of 800,000 to 1,300,000 distinct CDR3 sequences listed, under 30% are singletons. Germline V gene lookup returns CDR1 DFQATT and CDR2 SNEGSKA (reference sequence). The CDR3 contains 16 residues. This same sample was also part of a study on T cells of mothers and their children.

The sequencing sample was made of blood. The V call is TRBV20-1, the J call TRBJ2-5, with 12 bases matching TRBD2. The J call is uncertain, as TRBJ2-1 better fits the DNA end. The receptor's source is a girl aged 2 to 9 in good health. CDR3 protein: CSARSSGRAHYNEQFF. The CDR3 DNA reads as TGCAGTGCTAGGTCTAGCGGGAGGGCCCATTACAATGAGCAGTTCTTC.